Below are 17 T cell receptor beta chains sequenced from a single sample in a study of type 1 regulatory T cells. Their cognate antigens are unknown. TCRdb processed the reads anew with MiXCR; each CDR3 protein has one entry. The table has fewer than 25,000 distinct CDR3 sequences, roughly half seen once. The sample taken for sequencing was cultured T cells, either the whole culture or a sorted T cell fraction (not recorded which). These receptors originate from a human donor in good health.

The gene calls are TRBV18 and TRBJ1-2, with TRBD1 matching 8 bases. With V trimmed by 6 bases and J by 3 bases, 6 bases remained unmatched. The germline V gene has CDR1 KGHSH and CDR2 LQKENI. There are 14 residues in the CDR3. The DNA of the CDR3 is TGTGCCAGCTCTCGGACGGGACAGGACTATGGCTACACCTTC. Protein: CASSRTGQDYGYTF.

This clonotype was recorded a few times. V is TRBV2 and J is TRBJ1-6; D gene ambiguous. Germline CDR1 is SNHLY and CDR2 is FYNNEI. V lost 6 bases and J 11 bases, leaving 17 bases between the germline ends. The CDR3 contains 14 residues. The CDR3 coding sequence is TGTGCCAGCAGATGGATTATTATCGGTGCACCCCTCCACTTT. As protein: CASRWIIIGAPLHF.

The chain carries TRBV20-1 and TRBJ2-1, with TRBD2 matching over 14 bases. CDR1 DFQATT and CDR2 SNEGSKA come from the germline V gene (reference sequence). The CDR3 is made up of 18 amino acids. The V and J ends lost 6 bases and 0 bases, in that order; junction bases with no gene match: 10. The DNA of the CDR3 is TGCAGTGCCCTTGGCGGGACTAGCGGGGGTAGCTCCTACAATGAGCAGTTCTTC. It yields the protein CSALGGTSGGSSYNEQFF.

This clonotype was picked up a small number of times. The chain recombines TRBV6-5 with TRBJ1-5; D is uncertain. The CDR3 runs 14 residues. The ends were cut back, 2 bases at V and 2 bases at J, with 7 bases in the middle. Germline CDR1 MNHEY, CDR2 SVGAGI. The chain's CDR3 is CASSYREGNQPQHF. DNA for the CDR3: TGTGCCAGCAGTTACAGGGAAGGCAATCAGCCCCAGCATTTT.

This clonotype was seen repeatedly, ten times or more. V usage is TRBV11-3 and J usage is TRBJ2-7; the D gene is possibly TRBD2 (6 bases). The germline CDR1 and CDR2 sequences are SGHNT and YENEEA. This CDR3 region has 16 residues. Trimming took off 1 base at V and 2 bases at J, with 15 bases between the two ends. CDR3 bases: TGTGCCAGCAGCTTAGGCGGGGTGGCAGGAGCCTACGAGCAGTACTTC. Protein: CASSLGGVAGAYEQYF.

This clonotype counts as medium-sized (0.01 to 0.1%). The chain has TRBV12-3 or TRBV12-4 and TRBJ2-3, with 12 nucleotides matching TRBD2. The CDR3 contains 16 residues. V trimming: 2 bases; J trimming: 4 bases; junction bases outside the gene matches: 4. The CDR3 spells CASSLRASGGADTQYF. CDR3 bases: TGTGCCAGCAGTTTAAGGGCTAGCGGGGGGGCAGATACGCAGTATTTT.

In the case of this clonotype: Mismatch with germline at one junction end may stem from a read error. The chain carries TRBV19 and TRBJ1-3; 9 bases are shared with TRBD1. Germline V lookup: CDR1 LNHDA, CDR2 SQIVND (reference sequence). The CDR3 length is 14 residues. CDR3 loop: CASSVDRGTYTVYF. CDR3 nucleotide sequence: TGTGCCAGTAGTGTGGACAGGGGAACTTACACCGTATATTTT.

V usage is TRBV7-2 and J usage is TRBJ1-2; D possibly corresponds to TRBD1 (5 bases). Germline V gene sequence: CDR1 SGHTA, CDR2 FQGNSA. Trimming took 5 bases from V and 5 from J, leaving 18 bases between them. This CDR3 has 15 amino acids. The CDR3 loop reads CASSTGRGPFYGYTF. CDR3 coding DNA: TGTGCCAGCAGCACGGGACGAGGTCCTTTTTATGGCTACACCTTC.

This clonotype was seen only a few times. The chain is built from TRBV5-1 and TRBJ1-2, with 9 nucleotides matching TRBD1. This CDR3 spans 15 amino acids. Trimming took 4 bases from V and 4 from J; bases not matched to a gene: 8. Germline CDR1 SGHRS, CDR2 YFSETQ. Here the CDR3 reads CASSGGQGTTYGYTF. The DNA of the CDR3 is TGCGCCAGCAGCGGTGGACAGGGGACCACCTATGGCTACACCTTC.

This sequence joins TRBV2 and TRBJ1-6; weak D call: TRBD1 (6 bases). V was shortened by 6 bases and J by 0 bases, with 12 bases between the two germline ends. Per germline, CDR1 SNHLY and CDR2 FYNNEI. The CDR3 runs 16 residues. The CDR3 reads CASRPDRSSYNSPLHF. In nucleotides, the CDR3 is TGTGCCAGCAGACCGGACAGAAGCTCCTATAATTCACCCCTCCACTTT.

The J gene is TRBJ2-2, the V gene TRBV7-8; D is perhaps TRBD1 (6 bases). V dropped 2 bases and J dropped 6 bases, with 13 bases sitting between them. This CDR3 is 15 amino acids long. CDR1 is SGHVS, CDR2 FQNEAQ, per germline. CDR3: CASSLTRGWPGELFF. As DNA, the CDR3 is TGTGCCAGCAGCTTAACAAGGGGGTGGCCCGGGGAGCTGTTTTTT.

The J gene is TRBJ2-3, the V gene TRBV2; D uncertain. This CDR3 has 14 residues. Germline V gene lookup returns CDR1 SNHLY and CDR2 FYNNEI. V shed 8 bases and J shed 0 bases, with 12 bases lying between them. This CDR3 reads CASLRAASTDTQYF. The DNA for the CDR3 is TGTGCCAGCCTCCGGGCCGCAAGCACAGATACGCAGTATTTT.

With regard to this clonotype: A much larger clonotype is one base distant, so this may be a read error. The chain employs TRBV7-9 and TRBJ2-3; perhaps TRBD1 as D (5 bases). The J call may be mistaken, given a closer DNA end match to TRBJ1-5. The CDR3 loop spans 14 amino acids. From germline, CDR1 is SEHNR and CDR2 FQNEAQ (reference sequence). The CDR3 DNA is TGTGCCAGCACCTTCTGGGGGGGGGAAGATACGCAGCATTTT. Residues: CASTFWGGEDTQHF.

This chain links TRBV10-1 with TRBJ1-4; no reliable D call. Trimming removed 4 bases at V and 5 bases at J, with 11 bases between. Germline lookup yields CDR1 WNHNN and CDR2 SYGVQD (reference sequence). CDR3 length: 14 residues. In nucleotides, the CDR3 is TGCGCCAGCAGTGCAGGCGGGATAAATGAAAAACTGTTTTTT. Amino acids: CASSAGGINEKLFF.

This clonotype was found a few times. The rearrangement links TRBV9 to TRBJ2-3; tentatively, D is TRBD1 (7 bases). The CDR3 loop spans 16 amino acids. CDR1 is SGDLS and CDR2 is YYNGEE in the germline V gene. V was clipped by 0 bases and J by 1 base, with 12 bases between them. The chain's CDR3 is CASSVGAGQRTDTQYF. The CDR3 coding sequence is TGTGCCAGCAGCGTAGGGGCGGGACAGCGCACAGATACGCAGTATTTT.

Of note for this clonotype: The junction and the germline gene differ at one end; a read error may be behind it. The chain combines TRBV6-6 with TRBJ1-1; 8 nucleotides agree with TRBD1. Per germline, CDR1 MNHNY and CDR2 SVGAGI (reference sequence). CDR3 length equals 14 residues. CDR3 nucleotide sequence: TGTGCCAGCAGTTCGACAGGGGCCAACACTGAAGCTTCCTTT. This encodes CASSSTGANTEASF.

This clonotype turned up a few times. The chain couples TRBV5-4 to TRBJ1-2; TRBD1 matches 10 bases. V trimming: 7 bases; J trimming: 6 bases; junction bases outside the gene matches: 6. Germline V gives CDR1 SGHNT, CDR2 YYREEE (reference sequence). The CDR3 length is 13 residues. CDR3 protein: CASRTGGTHGYTF. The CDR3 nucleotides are TGTGCCAGCCGGACAGGGGGTACCCATGGCTACACCTTC.